The next 2 T cell receptor beta chains were all read from a single sample in a study of cytotoxic CD8 clonotypes in ibrutinib-treated CLL. Libraries were prepared by immunoSEQ multiplex PCR; TCRdb keeps only in-frame clonotypes and omits some of them. The table includes about 200,000 clones, 75% to 85% detected once. Specimen: PBMCs, collected after 12 months of ibrutinib treatment. The receptors were gathered from a human donor with chronic lymphocytic leukemia.

The chain is built from TRBV11-3 and TRBJ2-3; D unresolved. Germline-derived CDR1 and CDR2 are SGHNT and YENEEA. The CDR3 loop spans 12 amino acids. Trimming left V 2 bases short and J 4 bases short, with 4 bases between. CDR3: CASSLRADTQYF. DNA for the CDR3: TGTGCCAGCAGCTTAAGAGCAGATACGCAGTATTTT. Using reference TRBV11-3 and TRBJ2-3 for the parts outside the CDR3, the full variable domain is EAGVVQSPRYKIIEKKQPVAFWCNPISGHNTLYWYLQNLGQGPELLIRYENEEAVDDSQLPKDRFSAERLKGVDSTLKIQPAELGDSAVYLCASSLRADTQYFGPGTRLTVL.

With respect to this clone: The junction departs from germline at one end; a sequencing error may be responsible. The chain couples TRBV6-5 to TRBJ2-1; 11 bases fit TRBD2. CDR3 size: 15 residues. Germline V gene lookup returns CDR1 MNHEY and CDR2 SVGAGI. The CDR3, as DNA: TGTGCCAGCAGTTACTCGGCGACTAGCGGGAATGCGCAGTTCTTC. Its protein product is CASSYSATSGNAQFF.